These 10 T cell receptor beta chains were sequenced from one sample in a study of shared clonotypes between healthy human individuals. Only in-frame clones appear in the TCRdb table, and some are missing; sequencing was by immunoSEQ multiplex PCR. This sample has 2 million to 2.5 million clones, with around 90% found just once. Source material: naive CD4+ T cells from PBMCs. Specified subset: CD45RA+ positively selected. Receptor source: a man aged 18 to 29 in good health. Some clones in this sample may be carry-over from other donors' samples.

The chain has TRBV5-4 and TRBJ1-2; 9 nucleotides match TRBD1. V gave up 3 bases and J gave up 8 bases; unmatched junction bases: 8. The CDR3 is 14 residues long. Per germline, CDR1 SGHNT and CDR2 YYREEE (reference sequence). DNA of the CDR3: TGTGCCAGCAGCTCTCCCGGGACAGGGATCGGCTACACCTTC. It codes for CASSSPGTGIGYTF.

V gene TRBV7-2 combines with J gene TRBJ2-3; 7 positions match TRBD2. The CDR3 spans 12 residues. Per the germline V gene, CDR1 is SGHTA and CDR2 is FQGNSA. The ends lost 5 bases at V and 10 bases at J; junction bases unmatched: 6. The CDR3 region is CASSPERESQYF. The CDR3 DNA reads as TGTGCCAGCAGCCCCGAGCGGGAATCGCAGTATTTT. Supplemented by reference TRBV7-2 and TRBJ2-3, the full variable domain reads GAGVSQSPSNKVTEKGKDVELRCDPISGHTALYWYRQSLGQGLEFLIYFQGNSAPDKSGLPSDRFSAERTGGSVSTLTIQRTQQEDSAVYLCASSPERESQYFGPGTRLTVL.

This chain links TRBV28 with TRBJ2-1; 9 nucleotides agree with TRBD2. Germline V gives CDR1 MDHEN, CDR2 SYDVKM. This CDR3 is built from 18 residues. J lost 4 bases, V lost 2 bases, and 12 bases had no gene match. The CDR3: CASSLALGLTSGYNEQFF. CDR3 sequence (DNA): TGTGCCAGCAGTTTAGCTTTGGGTTTGACTAGCGGTTACAATGAGCAGTTCTTC.

The chain is built from TRBV11-2 and TRBJ1-4, with D tentatively TRBD1 (5 bases). In germline, CDR1 is SGHAT, CDR2 FQNNGV. The CDR3 has 14 residues. Trimming took off 5 bases at V and 8 bases at J, with 15 bases between the two ends. In DNA form, the CDR3 reads TGTGCCAGCAGCCCCGGGGCCCCGAAGGAAAAACTGTTTTTT. Its translation: CASSPGAPKEKLFF.

This clone has just one count. V is TRBV7-2 and J is TRBJ2-5; 8 bases are shared with TRBD1. J was trimmed by 4 bases and V by 5 bases; bases with no gene match: 9. In germline, CDR1 is SGHTA, CDR2 FQGNSA. The CDR3 has 15 residues. The DNA for the CDR3 is TGTGCCAGCAGCCCCGGGACAGGCAGAACAGAGACCCAGTACTTC. Translation: CASSPGTGRTETQYF. The full variable domain, its missing parts supplied by reference TRBV7-2 and TRBJ2-5, is GAGVSQSPSNKVTEKGKDVELRCDPISGHTALYWYRQSLGQGLEFLIYFQGNSAPDKSGLPSDRFSAERTGGSVSTLTIQRTQQEDSAVYLCASSPGTGRTETQYFGPGTRLLVL.

This chain links TRBV20-1 with TRBJ2-7; no definite D call. The germline V and J ends were trimmed by 6 bases and 6 bases, with 12 bases remaining between them. This CDR3 region has 11 residues. Germline values: CDR1 DFQATT, CDR2 SNEGSKA (reference sequence). CDR3 sequence reads: CSAIDRIEQYF. CDR3 nucleotide sequence: TGCAGTGCCATTGATCGGATCGAGCAGTACTTC.

V is TRBV18 and J is TRBJ1-3; 7 nucleotides match TRBD1. The trim removed 3 bases at V and 1 base at J, leaving 9 bases unmatched. The CDR3 spans 17 residues. Germline V CDR1 and CDR2: KGHSH, LQKENI. The CDR3 DNA reads TGTGCCAGCTCACCCTTCCAGGGGGAAGGGTCTGGAAACACCATATATTTT. Protein: CASSPFQGEGSGNTIYF.

The chain recombines TRBV10-3 with TRBJ1-4; D ambiguous. The ends were cut back, 0 bases at V and 7 bases at J, with 15 bases in the middle. The CDR3 is made up of 16 amino acids. Germline CDR1 is ENHRY and CDR2 is SYGVKD. DNA of the CDR3: TGTGCCATCAGTGAGTCTTCCAAAGTCGTTGGTGAAAAACTGTTTTTT. Amino acid sequence: CAISESSKVVGEKLFF.

The V gene is TRBV19, the J gene TRBJ1-5; D might be TRBD1 (5 bases). The CDR3 extends over 14 amino acids. V was pared by 3 bases and J by 3 bases, with 9 bases between. Germline CDR1 reads LNHDA; CDR2 reads SQIVND (reference sequence). For the CDR3, the DNA is TGTGCCAGTAGTATGGAGGGGCACAATCAGCCCCAGCATTTT. Protein: CASSMEGHNQPQHF.

V usage is TRBV7-9 and J usage is TRBJ1-1; D might be TRBD1 (6 bases). V lost 1 base, J lost 7 bases, and 16 bases lay in between. CDR1 and CDR2 from the germline V gene are SEHNR and FQNEAQ (reference sequence). This CDR3 region has 15 residues. In DNA form, the CDR3 reads TGTGCCAGCAGCTTAGAGGGTGCAGGGGCGGTTGAAGCTTTCTTT. This translates into CASSLEGAGAVEAFF.